The text below deals with one T cell receptor (beta chain). The data are from a study of blood T cells in healthy people across ages. The CDR3 has 16 residues. Trimming cost V 6 bases and J 0 bases; bases outside gene matches: 13. Per the germline V gene, CDR1 is SQVTM and CDR2 is ANQGSEA. Combining a sample-barcoded 5' primer with a J-beta primer mix, a second PCR ran for 7 to 11 cycles. TCRdb reprocessed the 5' RACE reads via MiXCR and lists one record per CDR3 protein. The sample records some 900,000 distinct CDR3 sequences, roughly 50% being singletons. J is TRBJ1-1 and V is TRBV29-1; 7 positions agree with TRBD1. Sequenced input: blood. The sequence was obtained from a man under 40 in good health. The CDR3 DNA follows: TGCAGCGTCCCGAATGCCGCGGGACAGATGAACACTGAAGCTTTCTTT. Its protein is CSVPNAAGQMNTEAFF.